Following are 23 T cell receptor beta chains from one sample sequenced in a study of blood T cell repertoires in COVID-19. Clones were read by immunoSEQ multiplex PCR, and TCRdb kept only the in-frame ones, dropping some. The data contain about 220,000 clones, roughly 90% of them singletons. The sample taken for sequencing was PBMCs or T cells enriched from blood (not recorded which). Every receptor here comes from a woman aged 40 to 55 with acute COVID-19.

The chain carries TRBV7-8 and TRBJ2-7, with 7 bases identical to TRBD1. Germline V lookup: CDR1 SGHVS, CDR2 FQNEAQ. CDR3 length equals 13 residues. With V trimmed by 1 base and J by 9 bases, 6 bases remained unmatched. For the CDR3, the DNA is TGTGCCAGCAGCTTAGACCGTAGACAGGGGCAGTACTTC. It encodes CASSLDRRQGQYF.

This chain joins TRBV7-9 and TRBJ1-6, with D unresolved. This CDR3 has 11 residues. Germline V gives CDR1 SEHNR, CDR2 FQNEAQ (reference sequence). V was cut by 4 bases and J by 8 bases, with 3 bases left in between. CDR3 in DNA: TGTGCCAGCAGCTCGGATTCACCCCTCCACTTT. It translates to CASSSDSPLHF.

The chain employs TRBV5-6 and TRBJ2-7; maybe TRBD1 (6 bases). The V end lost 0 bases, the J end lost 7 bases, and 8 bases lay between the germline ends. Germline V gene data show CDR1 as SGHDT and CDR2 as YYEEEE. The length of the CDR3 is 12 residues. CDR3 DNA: TGTGCCAGCAGCTTGGGGGGGCTGGAGCAGTACTTC. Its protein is CASSLGGLEQYF.

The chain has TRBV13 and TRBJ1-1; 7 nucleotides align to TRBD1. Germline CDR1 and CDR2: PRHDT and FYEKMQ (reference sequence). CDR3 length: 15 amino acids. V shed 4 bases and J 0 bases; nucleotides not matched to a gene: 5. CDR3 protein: CASSSPGTVNTEAFF. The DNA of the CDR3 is TGTGCCAGCAGCTCCCCCGGGACAGTGAACACTGAAGCTTTCTTT.

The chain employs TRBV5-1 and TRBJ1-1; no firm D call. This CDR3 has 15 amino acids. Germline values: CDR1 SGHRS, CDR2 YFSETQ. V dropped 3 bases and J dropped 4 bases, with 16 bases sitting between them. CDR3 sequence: CASSSVPTGGTEAFF. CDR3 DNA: TGCGCCAGCAGCTCCGTACCCACGGGTGGCACTGAAGCTTTCTTT.

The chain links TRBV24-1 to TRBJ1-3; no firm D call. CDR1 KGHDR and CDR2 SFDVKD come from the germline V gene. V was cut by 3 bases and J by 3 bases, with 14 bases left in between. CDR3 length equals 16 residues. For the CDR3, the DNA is TGTGCCACCAGTGATAATAAACCGACACTTGGAAACACCATATATTTT. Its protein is CATSDNKPTLGNTIYF.

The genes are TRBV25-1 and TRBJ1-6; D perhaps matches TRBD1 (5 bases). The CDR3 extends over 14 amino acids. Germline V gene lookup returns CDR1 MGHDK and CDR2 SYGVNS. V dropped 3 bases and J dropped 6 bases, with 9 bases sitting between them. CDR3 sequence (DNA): TGTGCCAGCAGTGATCCGACAGTTAATTCACCCCTCCACTTT. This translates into CASSDPTVNSPLHF.

CDR3 loop: CTSSQPPLGGRDSNQPQHF. The CDR3 coding sequence is TGCACCAGCAGCCAGCCCCCACTGGGTGGGAGAGATAGCAATCAGCCCCAGCATTTT. This chain joins TRBV1 and TRBJ1-5. TRBV1 is labeled a pseudogene. The CDR3 sequence is 19 residues long.

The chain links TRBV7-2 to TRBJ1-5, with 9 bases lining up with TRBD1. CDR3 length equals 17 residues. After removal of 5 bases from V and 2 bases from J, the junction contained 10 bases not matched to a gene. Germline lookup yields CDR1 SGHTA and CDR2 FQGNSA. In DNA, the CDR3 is TGTGCCAGCAGCACAGGGACAGGGTTCAACGGCAATCAGCCCCAGCATTTT. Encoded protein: CASSTGTGFNGNQPQHF. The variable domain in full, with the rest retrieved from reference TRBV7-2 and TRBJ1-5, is GAGVSQSPSNKVTEKGKDVELRCDPISGHTALYWYRQSLGQGLEFLIYFQGNSAPDKSGLPSDRFSAERTGGSVSTLTIQRTQQEDSAVYLCASSTGTGFNGNQPQHFGDGTRLSIL.

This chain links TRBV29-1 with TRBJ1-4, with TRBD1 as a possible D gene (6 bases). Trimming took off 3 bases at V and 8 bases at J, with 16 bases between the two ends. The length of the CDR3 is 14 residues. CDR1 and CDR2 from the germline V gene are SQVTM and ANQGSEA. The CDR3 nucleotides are TGCAGCGTTGAGGACTTACAGGGTGGGGAAAAACTGTTTTTT. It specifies CSVEDLQGGEKLFF.

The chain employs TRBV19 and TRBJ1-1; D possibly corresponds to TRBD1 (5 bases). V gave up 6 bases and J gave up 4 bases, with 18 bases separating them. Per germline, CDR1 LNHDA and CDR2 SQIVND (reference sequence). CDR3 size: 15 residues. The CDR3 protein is CASRPIGGGVTEAFF. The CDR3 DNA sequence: TGTGCCAGTAGGCCTATTGGGGGGGGTGTCACTGAAGCTTTCTTT.

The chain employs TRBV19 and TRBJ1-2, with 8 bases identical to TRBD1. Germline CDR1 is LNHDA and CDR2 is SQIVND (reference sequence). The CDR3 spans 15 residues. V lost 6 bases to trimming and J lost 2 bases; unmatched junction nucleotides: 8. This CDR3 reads CASSPTGQANYGYTF. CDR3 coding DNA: TGTGCCAGTAGCCCTACGGGACAGGCGAACTATGGCTACACCTTC.

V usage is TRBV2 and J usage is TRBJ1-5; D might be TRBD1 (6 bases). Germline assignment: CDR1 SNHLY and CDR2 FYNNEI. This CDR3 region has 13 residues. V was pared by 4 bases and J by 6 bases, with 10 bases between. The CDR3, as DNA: TGTGCCAGCAGTGCAGGGGTGAGTCAGCCCCAGCATTTT. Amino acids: CASSAGVSQPQHF.

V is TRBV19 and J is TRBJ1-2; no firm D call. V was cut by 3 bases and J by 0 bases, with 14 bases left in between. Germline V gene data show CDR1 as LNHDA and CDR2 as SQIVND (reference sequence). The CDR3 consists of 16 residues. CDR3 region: CASSIQANLANYGYTF. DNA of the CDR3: TGTGCCAGTAGTATCCAGGCAAACTTAGCTAACTATGGCTACACCTTC.

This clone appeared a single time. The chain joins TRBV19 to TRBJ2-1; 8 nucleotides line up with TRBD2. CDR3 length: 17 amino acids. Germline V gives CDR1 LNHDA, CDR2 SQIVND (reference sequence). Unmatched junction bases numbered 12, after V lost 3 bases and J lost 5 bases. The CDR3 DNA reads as TGTGCCAGTAGTATGGGCGTGCCCGGGGGGGGCCACAATGAGCAGTTCTTC. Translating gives CASSMGVPGGGHNEQFF.

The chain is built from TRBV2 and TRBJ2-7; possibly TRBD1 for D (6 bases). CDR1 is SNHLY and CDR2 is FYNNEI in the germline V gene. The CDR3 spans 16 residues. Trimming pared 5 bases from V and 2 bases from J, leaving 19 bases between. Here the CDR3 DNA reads TGTGCCAGCAGTCAAAGGGGGAAGACACCAACCTACGAGCAGTACTTC. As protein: CASSQRGKTPTYEQYF.

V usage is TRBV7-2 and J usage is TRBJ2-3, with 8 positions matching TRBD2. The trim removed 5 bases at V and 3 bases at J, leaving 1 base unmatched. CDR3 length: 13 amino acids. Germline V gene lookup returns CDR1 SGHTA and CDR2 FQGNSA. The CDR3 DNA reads TGTGCCAGCAGCCAGCGGGGGACAGATACGCAGTATTTT. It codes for CASSQRGTDTQYF.

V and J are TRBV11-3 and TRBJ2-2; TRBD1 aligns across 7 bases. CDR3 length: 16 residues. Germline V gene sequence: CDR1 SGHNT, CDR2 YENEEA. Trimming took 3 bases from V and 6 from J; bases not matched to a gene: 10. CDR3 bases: TGTGCCAGCAGCTTTACCCGGACAGGTTCGGCCGGGGAGCTGTTTTTT. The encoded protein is CASSFTRTGSAGELFF.

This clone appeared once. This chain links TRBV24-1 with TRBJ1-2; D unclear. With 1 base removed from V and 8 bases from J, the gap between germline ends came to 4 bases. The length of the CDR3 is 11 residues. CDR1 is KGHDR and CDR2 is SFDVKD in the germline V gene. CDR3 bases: TGTGCCACCAGTGATTTACAGGGCTACACCTTC. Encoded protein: CATSDLQGYTF.

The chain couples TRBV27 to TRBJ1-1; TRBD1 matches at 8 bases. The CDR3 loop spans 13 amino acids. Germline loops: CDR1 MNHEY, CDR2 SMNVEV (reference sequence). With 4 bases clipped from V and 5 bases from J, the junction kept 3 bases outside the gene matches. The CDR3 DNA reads TGTGCCAGCAGTTCAGGGGGCGGGACTGAAGCTTTCTTT. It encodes CASSSGGGTEAFF.

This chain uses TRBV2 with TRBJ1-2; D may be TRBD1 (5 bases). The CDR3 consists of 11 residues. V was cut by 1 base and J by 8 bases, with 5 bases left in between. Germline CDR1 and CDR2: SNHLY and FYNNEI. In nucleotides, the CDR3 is TGTGCCAGCAGTGAAGACAGGGGCTACACCTTC. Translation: CASSEDRGYTF.

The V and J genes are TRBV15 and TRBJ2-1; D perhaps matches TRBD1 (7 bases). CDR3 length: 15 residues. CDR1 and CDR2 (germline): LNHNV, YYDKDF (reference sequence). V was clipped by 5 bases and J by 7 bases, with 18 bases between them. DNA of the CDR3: TGTGCCACCAGCGCCCTCAGGGGGGATGCGAATGAGCAGTTCTTC. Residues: CATSALRGDANEQFF.

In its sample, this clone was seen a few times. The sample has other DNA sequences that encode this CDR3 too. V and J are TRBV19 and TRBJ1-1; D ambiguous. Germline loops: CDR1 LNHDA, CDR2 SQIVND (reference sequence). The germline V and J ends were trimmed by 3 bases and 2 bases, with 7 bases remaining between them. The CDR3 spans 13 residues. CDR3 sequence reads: CASSIGGNTEAFF. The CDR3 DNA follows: TGTGCCAGTAGTATCGGCGGAAACACTGAAGCTTTCTTT.